The 9 T cell receptor beta chains below all came from one sample that was sequenced in a study of blood T cell repertoires in COVID-19. Clones were sequenced by immunoSEQ multiplex PCR, and TCRdb holds only the in-frame ones, with some missing. The repertoire has 200,000 to 250,000 clones, around 80% of them found once; the top ten carry 7% to 8.5%. Specimen: peripheral blood. The source is a woman in her 70s with acute or convalescent COVID-19.

The chain employs TRBV5-1 and TRBJ1-1; possibly TRBD1 for D (6 bases). This CDR3 region has 16 residues. Per germline, CDR1 SGHRS and CDR2 YFSETQ. V was trimmed by 4 bases and J by 2 bases, leaving 18 bases between them. CDR3 residues: CASSPTGRGANTEAFF. The CDR3 nucleotides read TGCGCCAGCAGCCCTACAGGGCGGGGGGCAAACACTGAAGCTTTCTTT.

This chain joins TRBV7-3 and TRBJ2-2; a possible D gene is TRBD1 (5 bases). Germline CDR1 reads SGHTA; CDR2 reads FQGTGA. Between the trimmed V and J ends, which lost 3 bases and 7 bases, there was a span of 9 bases. The CDR3 consists of 13 residues. The CDR3 DNA sequence: TGTGCCAGCAGCTTGGGCAGGGTCGGGGAGCTGTTTTTT. Its protein product is CASSLGRVGELFF.

The V and J genes are TRBV10-3 and TRBJ1-2, with D possibly being TRBD1 (5 bases). Germline loops: CDR1 ENHRY, CDR2 SYGVKD. The CDR3 extends over 14 amino acids. With 2 bases removed from V and 4 bases from J, the gap between germline ends came to 11 bases. The CDR3 nucleotides read TGTGCCATCAGTGAGAATGGCGGGGCCTATGGCTACACCTTC. As protein: CAISENGGAYGYTF.

The V gene is TRBV11-2, the J gene TRBJ1-2, with D unclear. V shed 0 bases and J shed 12 bases, with 11 bases lying between them. The CDR3 has 12 amino acids. Germline CDR1 and CDR2: SGHAT and FQNNGV. This chain's CDR3 is CASSLEGGRNTF. The CDR3 DNA is TGTGCCAGCAGCTTAGAAGGAGGACGAAACACCTTC.

The rearrangement joins TRBV5-1 to TRBJ2-2; tentative D call: TRBD1 (5 bases). Germline CDR1 is SGHRS and CDR2 is YFSETQ. The CDR3 contains 15 residues. Trimming stripped 0 bases from V and 3 bases from J, with 9 bases between. The CDR3: CASSLEGSHTGELFF. The CDR3 DNA is TGCGCCAGCAGCTTGGAGGGGTCGCACACCGGGGAGCTGTTTTTT.

The chain links TRBV6-5 to TRBJ1-5; 8 bases map to TRBD1. Germline assignment: CDR1 MNHEY and CDR2 SVGAGI. CDR3 length equals 14 residues. V shed 7 bases, J shed 6 bases, and the junction held 8 bases outside the gene matches. CDR3 in amino acids: CASNRQGAGQPQHF. CDR3 bases: TGTGCCAGCAACCGTCAGGGGGCCGGTCAGCCCCAGCATTTT.

The rearrangement links TRBV5-1 to TRBJ2-3; 9 bases fit TRBD2. Germline V gene lookup returns CDR1 SGHRS and CDR2 YFSETQ. After removal of 0 bases from V and 5 bases from J, the junction contained 7 bases not matched to a gene. The CDR3 length is 16 residues. In DNA form, the CDR3 reads TGCGCCAGCAGCTTGGCACCGGGACTAGCTATAGATACGCAGTATTTT. Its translation: CASSLAPGLAIDTQYF. Looking up the rest from reference TRBV5-1 and TRBJ2-3 gives the full variable domain: KAGVTQTPRYLIKTRGQQVTLSCSPISGHRSVSWYQQTPGQGLQFLFEYFSETQRNKGNFPGRFSGRQFSNSRSEMNVSTLELGDSALYLCASSLAPGLAIDTQYFGPGTRLTVL.

This chain uses TRBV7-3 with TRBJ2-3; tentative D call: TRBD1 (6 bases). Trimming removed 1 base at V and 3 bases at J, with 11 bases between. The CDR3 loop spans 15 amino acids. Germline CDR1 SGHTA, CDR2 FQGTGA. This CDR3 reads CASSLSGQGTDTQYF. The CDR3 nucleotides are TGTGCCAGCAGCTTAAGTGGGCAGGGGACAGATACGCAGTATTTT.

The V and J genes are TRBV11-2 and TRBJ2-4, with 8 bases that match TRBD1. The germline gives CDR1 SGHAT, CDR2 FQNNGV. CDR3 size: 16 residues. V shed 2 bases and J 6 bases; nucleotides not matched to a gene: 9. The CDR3 nucleotides are TGTGCCAGCAGCTTATCAGGCAGGGGGCTTGGAAACATTCAGTACTTC. Its translation is CASSLSGRGLGNIQYF.